Below are 28 T cell receptor beta chains sequenced from a single sample in a study of blood T cell repertoires in COVID-19. Clones were sequenced by immunoSEQ multiplex PCR, and TCRdb holds only the in-frame ones, with some missing. The sample carries some 70,000 clones, 90% recorded once. Material: peripheral blood. These receptors were obtained from a man in his fifties or sixties with COVID-19, enrolled during active disease.

This chain joins TRBV7-2 and TRBJ1-6; D call uncertain. This CDR3 contains 15 residues. With 5 bases removed from V and 6 bases from J, the gap between germline ends came to 14 bases. CDR1 and CDR2 from the germline V gene are SGHTA and FQGNSA. The CDR3 here is CASSRQGTVNSPLHF. Written as DNA, the CDR3 is TGTGCCAGCAGCCGCCAAGGCACAGTTAATTCACCCCTCCACTTT.

The rearrangement uses TRBV19 and TRBJ1-6; D is possibly TRBD1 (5 bases). Germline V gene data show CDR1 as LNHDA and CDR2 as SQIVND (reference sequence). The CDR3 length is 13 residues. V was pared by 5 bases and J by 15 bases, with 17 bases between. Here the CDR3 DNA reads TGTGCCAGTAGTCCGATCGCCAGGGAACTCCTCCACTTT. Residues: CASSPIARELLHF.

The CDR3 sequence: CAWSVRLPESSYEQYF. For the CDR3, the DNA is TGTGCCTGGAGTGTTCGCCTCCCGGAGAGCTCCTACGAGCAGTACTTC. The chain recombines TRBV30 with TRBJ2-7, with D unresolved. The CDR3 length is 16 residues. The germline V gene encodes CDR1 GTSNPN and CDR2 SVGIG (reference sequence). V was shortened by 0 bases and J by 0 bases, with 15 bases between the two germline ends.

The rearrangement links TRBV5-1 to TRBJ2-7; 7 bases fit TRBD1. CDR1 SGHRS and CDR2 YFSETQ come from the germline V gene. The CDR3 totals 14 residues. The trim removed 0 bases at V and 4 bases at J, leaving 4 bases unmatched. Here the CDR3 DNA reads TGCGCCAGCAGCTTGGGACAGGGATTTTACGAGCAGTACTTC. It yields the protein CASSLGQGFYEQYF. The complete variable domain, with remaining parts taken from reference TRBV5-1 and TRBJ2-7, reads KAGVTQTPRYLIKTRGQQVTLSCSPISGHRSVSWYQQTPGQGLQFLFEYFSETQRNKGNFPGRFSGRQFSNSRSEMNVSTLELGDSALYLCASSLGQGFYEQYFGPGTRLTVT.

The chain uses TRBV18 and TRBJ2-7; perhaps TRBD1 as D (6 bases). V was cut by 3 bases and J by 2 bases, with 14 bases left in between. Germline V gives CDR1 KGHSH, CDR2 LQKENI. The CDR3 runs 15 residues. CDR3 protein: CASSPAGTPTYEQYF. The DNA for the CDR3 is TGTGCCAGCTCACCTGCCGGGACACCCACCTACGAGCAGTACTTC.

The rearrangement uses TRBV7-9 and TRBJ1-5; D not resolved. Trimming removed 5 bases at V and 7 bases at J, with 9 bases between. Germline CDR1 and CDR2: SEHNR and FQNEAQ (reference sequence). The CDR3 runs 12 residues. The CDR3 loop reads CASSMIEQPQHF. As DNA, the CDR3 is TGTGCCAGCAGCATGATTGAGCAGCCCCAGCATTTT.

The rearrangement links TRBV15 to TRBJ2-7, with 12 positions matching TRBD2. V was clipped by 3 bases and J by 0 bases; unmatched bases: 9. The CDR3 sequence is 18 residues long. From germline, CDR1 is LNHNV and CDR2 YYDKDF (reference sequence). CDR3 DNA sequence: TGTGCCACCAGCAGGACCGGGACTAGCGGGTGGAGCTCCTACGAGCAGTACTTC. Translated: CATSRTGTSGWSSYEQYF. The full variable domain, in which reference TRBV15 and TRBJ2-7 provide the parts outside the CDR3, is DAMVIQNPRYQVTQFGKPVTLSCSQTLNHNVMYWYQQKSSQAPKLLFHYYDKDFNNEADTPDNFQSRRPNTSFCFLDIRSPGLGDTAMYLCATSRTGTSGWSSYEQYFGPGTRLTVT.

The chain employs TRBV19 and TRBJ2-1; 13 positions match TRBD2. The germline CDR1 and CDR2 sequences are LNHDA and SQIVND (reference sequence). The CDR3 consists of 15 residues. The V and J ends lost 9 bases and 4 bases, in that order; junction bases with no gene match: 6. The CDR3 region has the DNA TGTGCCAGCCAACCGGGACTAGCGGGATACAATGAGCAGTTCTTC. Amino acid sequence: CASQPGLAGYNEQFF. Full variable domain (remainder filled in from reference TRBV19 and TRBJ2-1): DGGITQSPKYLFRKEGQNVTLSCEQNLNHDAMYWYRQDPGQGLRLIYYSQIVNDFQKGDIAEGYSVSREKKESFPLTVTSAQKNPTAFYLCASQPGLAGYNEQFFGPGTRLTVL.

CDR3 sequence: CATSPRYLRGGQETQYF. The CDR3 DNA follows: TGTGCCACCAGTCCCCGTTACCTTAGGGGTGGACAAGAGACCCAGTACTTC. The chain couples TRBV24-1 to TRBJ2-5, with D perhaps matching TRBD1 (5 bases). The CDR3 sequence is 17 residues long. Per the germline V gene, CDR1 is KGHDR and CDR2 is SFDVKD. V lost 6 bases and J lost 2, with 21 bases in between.

The rearrangement joins TRBV6-1 to TRBJ2-1; 7 nucleotides line up with TRBD2. Germline V CDR1 and CDR2: MNHNS, SASEGT. The CDR3 spans 17 residues. Trimming at V came to 1 base and at J to 0 bases, leaving 6 bases not matched to a gene. This CDR3 is CASSEGAGRSSYNEQFF. The CDR3 coding sequence is TGTGCCAGCAGTGAAGGGGCCGGGAGGAGCTCCTACAATGAGCAGTTCTTC.

This clone occurred once. The V gene is TRBV5-4, the J gene TRBJ1-1; the D gene is possibly TRBD1 (6 bases). Trimming shortened V by 2 bases and J by 5 bases, and 13 bases separated the two germline ends. The CDR3 loop spans 14 amino acids. Per the germline V gene, CDR1 is SGHNT and CDR2 is YYREEE (reference sequence). CDR3 coding DNA: TGTGCCAGCAGCTTAAGGGGGGGCATGACTGAAGCTTTCTTT. It yields the protein CASSLRGGMTEAFF.

V usage is TRBV28 and J usage is TRBJ2-5, with D possibly TRBD2 on 6 matching bases. Germline loops: CDR1 MDHEN, CDR2 SYDVKM. Trimming took 2 bases from V and 5 from J, leaving 12 bases between them. The CDR3 is 14 residues long. CDR3 protein: CASSLGGIRETQYF. The DNA for the CDR3 is TGTGCCAGCAGTTTAGGAGGGATTCGGGAGACCCAGTACTTC. Drawing the rest from reference TRBV28 and TRBJ2-5, the complete variable domain is DVKVTQSSRYLVKRTGEKVFLECVQDMDHENMFWYRQDPGLGLRLIYFSYDVKMKEKGDIPEGYSVSREKKERFSLILESASTNQTSMYLCASSLGGIRETQYFGPGTRLLVL.

Here the CDR3 DNA reads TGTGCCAGCAGCCAACTTGGGACAGGGGGTGACTATGGCTACACCTTC. Amino acid sequence: CASSQLGTGGDYGYTF. The V and J genes are TRBV14 and TRBJ1-2; 11 bases map to TRBD1. J was trimmed by 3 bases and V by 2 bases; bases with no gene match: 5. CDR1 SGHDN and CDR2 FVKESK come from the germline V gene. The CDR3 totals 16 residues. The whole variable domain, filled in from reference TRBV14 and TRBJ1-2, reads EAGVTQFPSHSVIEKGQTVTLRCDPISGHDNLYWYRRVMGKEIKFLLHFVKESKQDESGMPNNRFLAERTGGTYSTLKVQPAELEDSGVYFCASSQLGTGGDYGYTFGSGTRLTVV.

The V call is TRBV9, the J call TRBJ2-1, with TRBD2 matching 16 bases. This CDR3 has 15 amino acids. The V and J ends lost 2 bases and 9 bases, in that order; junction bases with no gene match: 2. Germline-derived CDR1 and CDR2 are SGDLS and YYNGEE. The CDR3 region is CASSVGTSGGVEQFF. As DNA, the CDR3 is TGTGCCAGCAGCGTCGGGACTAGCGGGGGGGTTGAGCAGTTCTTC.

J is TRBJ2-1 and V is TRBV7-3, with 8 bases fitting TRBD2. The CDR3 covers 18 residues. The germline CDR1 and CDR2 sequences are SGHTA and FQGTGA. Germline trimming cut 4 bases from V and 9 bases from J; bases unmatched to any gene: 20. The CDR3 here is CASSYPPGTSIVFCEQFF. The CDR3, as DNA: TGTGCCAGCAGCTACCCGCCGGGGACTAGTATCGTCTTCTGTGAGCAGTTCTTC.

The V call is TRBV9, the J call TRBJ2-7, with 10 bases matching TRBD1. The CDR3 has 15 amino acids. In germline, CDR1 is SGDLS, CDR2 YYNGEE. Losses at the gene ends were 4 bases for V and 2 bases for J; bases not matched to a gene: 6. CDR3 sequence: CASSLSGQGPYEQYF. In DNA, the CDR3 is TGTGCCAGCAGCCTCTCGGGACAGGGGCCCTACGAGCAGTACTTC.

The CDR3 bases are TGTGCCTGGAGCGGGGGAGACAGGGCCCTCAGCGAGCAGTACTTC. Its translation: CAWSGGDRALSEQYF. V is TRBV30 and J is TRBJ2-7; the D gene is possibly TRBD1 (7 bases). The V gene lost 3 bases and the J gene lost 6 bases, with 21 bases spanning the gap. Germline assignment: CDR1 GTSNPN and CDR2 SVGIG (reference sequence). The CDR3 totals 15 residues.

The chain carries TRBV19 and TRBJ2-3, with TRBD1 identical over 8 bases. The CDR3 extends over 14 amino acids. V shed 5 bases and J 4 bases; nucleotides not matched to a gene: 5. Germline V gene data show CDR1 as LNHDA and CDR2 as SQIVND (reference sequence). The CDR3 DNA follows: TGTGCCAGTAGTTCCGACAGGGGCTCAGATACGCAGTATTTT. Protein product: CASSSDRGSDTQYF. Full variable domain (outside the CDR3, taken from reference TRBV19 and TRBJ2-3): DGGITQSPKYLFRKEGQNVTLSCEQNLNHDAMYWYRQDPGQGLRLIYYSQIVNDFQKGDIAEGYSVSREKKESFPLTVTSAQKNPTAFYLCASSSDRGSDTQYFGPGTRLTVL.

The table lists this clone with a few counts. The chain uses TRBV5-4 and TRBJ2-1; 7 bases are shared with TRBD2. V was clipped by 5 bases and J by 2 bases; unmatched bases: 7. There are 15 residues in the CDR3. Germline V lookup: CDR1 SGHNT, CDR2 YYREEE (reference sequence). CDR3 nucleotides: TGTGCCAGCAGTCGGAGGGAGGGTACCTACAATGAGCAGTTCTTC. This sequence encodes CASSRREGTYNEQFF.

V is TRBV19 and J is TRBJ2-2; no firm D call. The CDR3 is 14 amino acids. Per germline, CDR1 LNHDA and CDR2 SQIVND (reference sequence). The germline V and J ends were trimmed by 3 bases and 1 base, with 6 bases remaining between them. The CDR3 region has the DNA TGTGCCAGTAGTATCTCCCGGAACACCGGGGAGCTGTTTTTT. Protein product: CASSISRNTGELFF.

The rearrangement uses TRBV6-5 and TRBJ2-1, with D perhaps matching TRBD2 (6 bases). The germline V gene encodes CDR1 MNHEY and CDR2 SVGAGI. The germline V and J ends were trimmed by 0 bases and 5 bases, with 14 bases remaining between them. CDR3 length: 16 residues. This CDR3 is CASSYSTEGVHNEQFF. DNA of the CDR3: TGTGCCAGCAGTTACTCGACGGAGGGTGTACACAATGAGCAGTTCTTC.

This clone was counted only a few times. The rearrangement links TRBV5-1 to TRBJ2-5; TRBD2 might be the D (7 bases). Trimming left V 4 bases short and J 1 base short, with 14 bases between. In germline, CDR1 is SGHRS, CDR2 YFSETQ. This CDR3 spans 15 amino acids. CDR3: CASSEGGKLQETQYF. The DNA for the CDR3 is TGCGCCAGCAGCGAGGGGGGGAAACTCCAAGAGACCCAGTACTTC.

The V call is TRBV19, the J call TRBJ1-1, with TRBD1 matching 11 bases. V lost 2 bases, J lost 7 bases, and 9 bases stayed unmatched. From germline, CDR1 is LNHDA and CDR2 SQIVND (reference sequence). The CDR3 sequence is 16 residues long. CDR3: CASSISGGTGGFEAFF. DNA of the CDR3: TGTGCCAGTAGTATATCAGGCGGGACAGGGGGGTTTGAAGCTTTCTTT. Full variable domain (rest looked up from reference TRBV19 and TRBJ1-1): DGGITQSPKYLFRKEGQNVTLSCEQNLNHDAMYWYRQDPGQGLRLIYYSQIVNDFQKGDIAEGYSVSREKKESFPLTVTSAQKNPTAFYLCASSISGGTGGFEAFFGQGTRLTVV.

V and J are TRBV11-3 and TRBJ2-1; the match to TRBD2 covers 8 bases. V lost 1 base to trimming and J lost 2 bases; unmatched junction nucleotides: 1. The CDR3 is 15 residues long. The germline gives CDR1 SGHNT, CDR2 YENEEA. CDR3 amino acids: CASSLGRGAYNEQFF. The CDR3 bases are TGTGCCAGCAGCTTAGGGCGGGGGGCCTACAATGAGCAGTTCTTC.

This chain links TRBV11-2 with TRBJ1-4; D might be TRBD1 (5 bases). The V gene's germline CDR1 is SGHAT and CDR2 FQNNGV. Between the trimmed V and J ends, which lost 5 bases and 7 bases, there was a span of 14 bases. The CDR3 sequence is 14 residues long. The CDR3 protein is CASSVQGGVEKLFF. DNA of the CDR3: TGTGCCAGCAGCGTTCAGGGAGGGGTTGAAAAACTGTTTTTT.

In its sample, this clone was seen a few times. The chain joins TRBV3-1 (or the pseudogene TRBV3-2) to TRBJ2-7, with D perhaps matching TRBD1 (6 bases). The germline V and J ends were trimmed by 4 bases and 3 bases, with 13 bases remaining between them. The CDR3 totals 14 residues. Germline values: CDR1 LGHDT, CDR2 YNNKEL (reference sequence). CDR3 amino acids: CASSPMTGNYEQYF. CDR3 nucleotide sequence: TGTGCCAGCAGCCCCATGACAGGAAACTACGAGCAGTACTTC.

The rearrangement uses TRBV5-1 and TRBJ2-7; TRBD1 agrees at 7 bases. Germline CDR1 reads SGHRS; CDR2 reads YFSETQ. The J segment lost 4 bases and the V segment lost 0 bases, leaving 7 bases of the junction unmatched. The CDR3 has 15 residues. CDR3 nucleotides: TGCGCCAGCAGCTTGGTACAGGGGACCATGTACGAGCAGTACTTC. Translation: CASSLVQGTMYEQYF.

The J gene is TRBJ2-3, the V gene TRBV7-9; 9 bases fit TRBD1. CDR1 is SEHNR and CDR2 is FQNEAQ in the germline V gene (reference sequence). V trimming: 1 base; J trimming: 0 bases; junction bases outside the gene matches: 8. The CDR3 spans 18 residues. The CDR3 protein is CASSLGGRGQGSTDTQYF. The CDR3 region has the DNA TGTGCCAGCAGCTTAGGGGGTAGAGGACAGGGGAGCACAGATACGCAGTATTTT.